Each of the 31 T cell receptor beta chains below was sequenced from the same sample in a study of T-cell reconstitution after alpha-beta-depleted transplantation in children. A library of TCRbeta sequences, prepared with unique molecular identifiers, was generated. In TCRdb, the PCR reads were re-called with MiXCR into one record per CDR3 protein. The sample gives 200,000 to 300,000 distinct CDR3 sequences, about 11% of which show up once; around 3% is in the top ten. This sample comprised PBMCs from the stem cell graft donor, obtained from the stem cell graft. These receptors all come from a human donor who donated a stem cell graft to a child with acute lymphoblastic leukemia.

This clonotype was observed a few times. The CDR3 nucleotides read TGCGCCAGCAGCCAAGAATTAGCTCACACAGATACGCAGTATTTT. Its translation: CASSQELAHTDTQYF. V gene TRBV4-3 combines with J gene TRBJ2-3; no definite D call. V was pared by 0 bases and J by 2 bases, with 9 bases between. The V gene's germline CDR1 is LGHNA and CDR2 YSLEER. The CDR3 covers 15 residues.

Ten or more counts support this clonotype. CDR3 DNA sequence: TGTGCCGCCGCCTTCGCGGGGGCTCCCTACGAGCAGTACTTC. Translated: CAAAFAGAPYEQYF. V is TRBV6-2 or TRBV6-3 and J is TRBJ2-7, with D possibly matching TRBD2 (7 bases). Per germline, CDR1 MNHEY and CDR2 SVGEGT. This CDR3 comprises 14 residues. V lost 11 bases and J 2 bases, leaving 19 bases between the germline ends.

To note about this clonotype: A much larger clone lies a single base off, so this may be a read error. The chain combines TRBV20-1 with TRBJ2-7; D tentatively fits TRBD1 or TRBD2 (5 bases each). Per the germline V gene, CDR1 is DFQATT and CDR2 is SNEGSKA (reference sequence). Between the trimmed V and J ends, which lost 1 base and 0 bases, there was a span of 16 bases. The CDR3 consists of 16 residues. The CDR3 is CSARAVHRGYSYEQYF. The CDR3 coding sequence is TGCAGTGCTAGAGCCGTTCATCGGGGCTACTCCTACGAGCAGTACTTC.

About this clonotype itself: With a much larger clone just one base away, this may be a read error. The rearrangement links TRBV21-1 to TRBJ2-7; the listed D gene, TRBD1, was not tested against the DNA. TRBV21-1 is annotated as a pseudogene. The CDR3 spans 15 residues. The CDR3 nucleotides read TGTGCCAGCAGCAAAACCCAGGACGGGCTCTACGAGCAGTACTTC. Residues: CASSKTQDGLYEQYF.

On this clonotype itself: Possible read error: a much larger clone is one base away. CDR3 sequence: CAGSLSLADPSYSYEQYF. The CDR3 nucleotides are TGCGCCGGCAGCTTGAGTCTAGCGGACCCTTCTTACTCCTACGAGCAGTACTTC. V usage is TRBV5-1 and J usage is TRBJ2-7; 7 bases are shared with TRBD2. CDR3 length equals 18 residues. CDR1 and CDR2 from the germline V gene are SGHRS and YFSETQ. The entire variable domain, with the rest obtained from reference TRBV5-1 and TRBJ2-7, is as follows: KAGVTQTPRYLIKTRGQQVTLSCSPISGHRSVSWYQQTPGQGLQFLFEYFSETQRNKGNFPGRFSGRQFSNSRSEMNVSTLELGDSALYLCAGSLSLADPSYSYEQYFGPGTRLTVT.

This clonotype was found many times. This chain uses TRBV6-5 with TRBJ2-7; 9 bases map to TRBD2. Germline values: CDR1 MNHEY, CDR2 SVGAGI. With 7 bases clipped from V and 0 bases from J, the junction kept 7 bases outside the gene matches. This CDR3 contains 15 residues. The CDR3 loop is CASTTTSGSSYEQYF. CDR3 bases: TGTGCCAGCACTACGACTAGCGGCAGCTCCTACGAGCAGTACTTC.

There are many counts of this clonotype. This chain links TRBV5-1 with TRBJ2-5, with D perhaps given as TRBD1 or TRBD2 (5 bases each). There are 14 residues in the CDR3. From germline, CDR1 is SGHRS and CDR2 YFSETQ. V gave up 4 bases and J gave up 3 bases, with 13 bases separating them. The CDR3 loop is CASSPAGTEETQYF. In DNA, the CDR3 is TGCGCCAGCAGCCCAGCCGGGACGGAAGAGACCCAGTACTTC.

This clonotype was picked up many times. The chain joins TRBV20-1 to TRBJ1-5; D is possibly TRBD1 (5 bases). Per germline, CDR1 DFQATT and CDR2 SNEGSKA (reference sequence). Trimming removed 3 bases at V and 6 bases at J, with 15 bases between. The CDR3 spans 14 residues. The CDR3 DNA sequence: TGCAGTGCTAGCGGGGGGACCCTCGCTCAGCCCCAGCATTTT. This gives the protein CSASGGTLAQPQHF.

This clonotype was found many times. The gene calls are TRBV6-2 or TRBV6-3 and TRBJ1-1, with TRBD1 matching over 8 bases. Germline assignment: CDR1 MNHEY and CDR2 SVGEGT. The CDR3 has 17 amino acids. Trimming took 6 bases from V and 3 from J; bases not matched to a gene: 15. Here the CDR3 reads CASSPKGQVYSDTEAFF. The DNA of the CDR3 is TGTGCCAGCAGCCCCAAGGGACAGGTGTATAGCGACACTGAAGCTTTCTTT.

V gene TRBV18 combines with J gene TRBJ1-2; D might be TRBD1 (5 bases). Germline V lookup: CDR1 KGHSH, CDR2 LQKENI. There are 12 residues in the CDR3. V was cut by 5 bases and J by 6 bases, with 10 bases left in between. CDR3 region: CASSVRDDGYTF. The CDR3 DNA reads TGTGCCAGCTCAGTCAGGGACGATGGCTACACCTTC.

This clonotype was seen a handful of times. The chain combines TRBV30 with TRBJ1-3; D uncertain. Trimming removed 0 bases at V and 2 bases at J, with 8 bases between. Germline loops: CDR1 GTSNPN, CDR2 SVGIG (reference sequence). There are 14 residues in the CDR3. The CDR3 region is CAWSVGTAGNTIYF. The CDR3 region has the DNA TGTGCCTGGAGTGTAGGTACAGCTGGAAACACCATATATTTT.

This clonotype appeared many times. Relative to the germline gene, one junction end is altered; a read error may explain this. The chain combines TRBV6-5 with TRBJ1-2; 8 bases are shared with TRBD1. CDR3 length: 14 amino acids. CDR1 is MNHEY, CDR2 SVGAGI, per germline. This CDR3 is CASSNSGGGYGYTF. CDR3 bases: TGTGCCAGCAGTAACTCAGGGGGCGGCTATGGCTACACCTTC.

This clonotype showed up many times. The CDR3 reads CASSQDLDSNQPQHF. The CDR3 DNA reads as TGTGCCAGCAGCCAAGATCTGGATAGCAATCAGCCCCAGCATTTT. The J gene is TRBJ1-5, the V gene TRBV4-2; D remains ambiguous. CDR3 size: 15 residues. Germline values: CDR1 LGHNA, CDR2 YNFKEQ. Trimming pared 0 bases from V and 0 bases from J, leaving 6 bases between.

There are a few counts of this clonotype. This chain joins TRBV7-9 and TRBJ1-4; D not resolved. CDR1 is SEHNR and CDR2 is FQNEAQ in the germline V gene (reference sequence). This CDR3 comprises 15 residues. V lost 8 bases and J lost 6, with 19 bases in between. DNA of the CDR3: TGTGCCAGCCTTAAAGACGGGTCCCGGGATGAAAAACTGTTTTTT. It codes for CASLKDGSRDEKLFF.

Ten or more counts support this clonotype. V usage is TRBV7-9 and J usage is TRBJ1-2; a possible D gene is TRBD1 (6 bases). This CDR3 is built from 13 residues. The V and J ends lost 6 bases and 5 bases respectively, with 13 bases between them. Per the germline V gene, CDR1 is SEHNR and CDR2 is FQNEAQ (reference sequence). The CDR3: CASRTGTSYGYTF. In DNA, the CDR3 is TGTGCCAGCAGGACCGGGACATCATATGGCTACACCTTC. Drawing the rest from reference TRBV7-9 and TRBJ1-2, the complete variable domain is DTGVSQNPRHKITKRGQNVTFRCDPISEHNRLYWYRQTLGQGPEFLTYFQNEAQLEKSRLLSDRFSAERPKGSFSTLEIQRTEQGDSAMYLCASRTGTSYGYTFGSGTRLTVV.

This clonotype was observed many times. V gene TRBV12-3 or TRBV12-4 combines with J gene TRBJ2-1, with TRBD2 matching over 7 bases. With V trimmed by 6 bases and J by 5 bases, 7 bases remained unmatched. The CDR3 spans 14 residues. CDR3 residues: CASSGWGLNNEQFF. DNA of the CDR3: TGTGCCAGCAGCGGGTGGGGACTAAACAATGAGCAGTTCTTC.

The genes are TRBV6-1 and TRBJ1-4; 11 bases are a match to TRBD1. The CDR3 is made up of 16 amino acids. Germline assignment: CDR1 MNHNS and CDR2 SASEGT. J gave up 0 bases and V 10 bases, and 7 bases lay outside the gene matches. CDR3 nucleotides: TGTGCCACTGTCCGGGACAGGGGGTCAACTAATGAAAAACTGTTTTTT. The encoded protein is CATVRDRGSTNEKLFF.

This clonotype has at least ten counts. The rearrangement links TRBV15 to TRBJ2-3; 10 positions match TRBD1. Germline assignment: CDR1 LNHNV and CDR2 YYDKDF (reference sequence). The CDR3 spans 17 residues. After removal of 0 bases from V and 8 bases from J, the junction contained 11 bases not matched to a gene. The DNA of the CDR3 is TGTGCCACCAGCAGAGACCGGACAGGGGGAGGTTTGGGTACGCAGTATTTT. Its protein is CATSRDRTGGGLGTQYF.

In this sample, this clonotype turned up many times. The chain combines TRBV6-5 with TRBJ2-3, with a tentative D call TRBD2 (6 bases). Trimming took 2 bases from V and 1 from J, leaving 7 bases between them. This CDR3 has 14 amino acids. The germline V gene has CDR1 MNHEY and CDR2 SVGAGI. CDR3 DNA: TGTGCCAGCAGTTACCCGGGAGGCACAGATACGCAGTATTTT. Its translation: CASSYPGGTDTQYF.

Ten or more counts support this clonotype. V gene TRBV20-1 combines with J gene TRBJ2-7; D possibly corresponds to TRBD1 (5 bases). There are 14 residues in the CDR3. Germline loops: CDR1 DFQATT, CDR2 SNEGSKA (reference sequence). V lost 0 bases and J lost 3, with 12 bases in between. The CDR3 DNA reads TGCAGTGCTAGAGATCTCGACAGTCTCTACGAGCAGTACTTC. It specifies CSARDLDSLYEQYF.

This clonotype was counted ten times or more. This chain uses TRBV27 with TRBJ2-5, with D unclear. The CDR3 spans 14 residues. Germline CDR1 and CDR2: MNHEY and SMNVEV (reference sequence). V lost 4 bases and J lost 1, with 10 bases in between. This CDR3 is CASSSGSFQETQYF. The CDR3 nucleotides read TGTGCCAGCAGTTCCGGGTCCTTCCAAGAGACCCAGTACTTC.

This clonotype was recorded many times. The genes are TRBV4-2 and TRBJ1-4; possibly TRBD1 for D (5 bases). The V end lost 0 bases, the J end lost 8 bases, and 13 bases lay between the germline ends. CDR1 and CDR2 from the germline V gene are LGHNA and YNFKEQ. The CDR3 loop spans 15 amino acids. CDR3 protein: CASSQDRGVNEKLFF. CDR3 nucleotides: TGTGCCAGCAGCCAAGATAGAGGGGTGAACGAAAAACTGTTTTTT.

This clonotype was counted ten times or more. This sequence joins TRBV28 and TRBJ1-2; 10 bases match TRBD1. Trimming took 6 bases from V and 1 from J; bases not matched to a gene: 5. The CDR3 loop spans 15 amino acids. Germline V gives CDR1 MDHEN, CDR2 SYDVKM. The chain's CDR3 is CASRRQGAVNYGYTF. DNA for the CDR3: TGTGCCAGCAGGAGACAGGGGGCGGTTAACTATGGCTACACCTTC.

This clonotype was seen repeatedly, ten times or more. The chain has TRBV12-3 or TRBV12-4 and TRBJ2-5; D is ambiguous. CDR3 size: 15 residues. V lost 2 bases and J lost 5, with 15 bases in between. CDR3 sequence reads: CASSLSRPRGETQYF. CDR3 DNA sequence: TGTGCCAGCAGTTTATCCCGACCCCGTGGCGAGACCCAGTACTTC.

This clonotype was counted at least ten times. The V gene is TRBV11-2, the J gene TRBJ2-3; 7 bases map to TRBD2. The CDR3 is 17 amino acids. Germline V gene lookup returns CDR1 SGHAT and CDR2 FQNNGV. The ends lost 1 base at V and 2 bases at J; junction bases unmatched: 9. CDR3 sequence: CASSLVGGGWITDTQYF. CDR3 nucleotides: TGTGCCAGCAGCTTAGTCGGGGGAGGGTGGATCACAGATACGCAGTATTTT.

In this sample, this clonotype turned up many times. The rearrangement links TRBV11-2 to TRBJ1-3; the D is unclear. Trimming cost V 7 bases and J 0 bases, with 16 bases left between them. This CDR3 comprises 16 residues. Germline CDR1 is SGHAT and CDR2 is FQNNGV. The CDR3 DNA is TGTGCCAGCACGATTCTAACCCCCCTCTCTGGAAACACCATATATTTT. Translation gives CASTILTPLSGNTIYF.

This clonotype was observed many times. V and J are TRBV29-1 and TRBJ2-3; TRBD1 aligns across 8 bases. V shed 5 bases and J 2 bases; nucleotides not matched to a gene: 3. The CDR3 is 13 amino acids. Looked up from germline, CDR1 is SQVTM and CDR2 is ANQGSEA. This CDR3 reads CSVRQGITDTQYF. The CDR3 coding sequence is TGCAGCGTTCGACAGGGGATCACAGATACGCAGTATTTT.

On this clonotype: Since a much larger clone is just one base distant, this may be a read error. V usage is TRBV29-1 and J usage is TRBJ2-7; D is unresolved. CDR1 is SQVTM, CDR2 ANQGSEA, per germline. The CDR3 loop spans 12 amino acids. Here the CDR3 DNA reads TGCAGCGTTGCCCGAAATACCTACGAGCGGTACTTC. Encoded protein: CSVARNTYERYF.

This clonotype was detected ten times or more. The gene calls are TRBV9 and TRBJ2-2; the D gene is possibly TRBD1 (5 bases). Between the trimmed V and J ends, which lost 0 bases and 2 bases, there was a span of 8 bases. Looked up from germline, CDR1 is SGDLS and CDR2 is YYNGEE. The CDR3 length is 15 residues. CDR3 DNA sequence: TGTGCCAGCAGCGTAGGCAGGGTAAACACCGGGGAGCTGTTTTTT. Translated: CASSVGRVNTGELFF. Complete variable domain (other parts from reference TRBV9 and TRBJ2-2): DSGVTQTPKHLITATGQRVTLRCSPRSGDLSVYWYQQSLDQGLQFLIQYYNGEERAKGNILERFSAQQFPDLHSELNLSSLELGDSALYFCASSVGRVNTGELFFGEGSRLTVL.

This clonotype was seen repeatedly, ten times or more. The genes are TRBV6-6 and TRBJ1-2, with TRBD1 as a possible D gene (6 bases). CDR3 length equals 13 residues. CDR1 is MNHNY and CDR2 is SVGAGI in the germline V gene (reference sequence). V lost 3 bases and J lost 4, with 9 bases in between. The CDR3 DNA reads TGTGCCAGCAGTTATACAGGGACCTATGGCTACACCTTC. Protein product: CASSYTGTYGYTF.

The sample holds many counts of this clonotype. This rearrangement joins TRBV11-1 to TRBJ2-3; 10 bases fit TRBD2. The CDR3 has 17 residues. Per the germline V gene, CDR1 is SGHAT and CDR2 is FQDESV (reference sequence). Trimming removed 7 bases from V and 3 bases from J; junction bases left unmatched: 13. The CDR3 DNA reads TGTGCCAGCAACTCTAAGCGGGGGGGCCGGGATACAGATACGCAGTATTTT. Protein: CASNSKRGGRDTDTQYF.